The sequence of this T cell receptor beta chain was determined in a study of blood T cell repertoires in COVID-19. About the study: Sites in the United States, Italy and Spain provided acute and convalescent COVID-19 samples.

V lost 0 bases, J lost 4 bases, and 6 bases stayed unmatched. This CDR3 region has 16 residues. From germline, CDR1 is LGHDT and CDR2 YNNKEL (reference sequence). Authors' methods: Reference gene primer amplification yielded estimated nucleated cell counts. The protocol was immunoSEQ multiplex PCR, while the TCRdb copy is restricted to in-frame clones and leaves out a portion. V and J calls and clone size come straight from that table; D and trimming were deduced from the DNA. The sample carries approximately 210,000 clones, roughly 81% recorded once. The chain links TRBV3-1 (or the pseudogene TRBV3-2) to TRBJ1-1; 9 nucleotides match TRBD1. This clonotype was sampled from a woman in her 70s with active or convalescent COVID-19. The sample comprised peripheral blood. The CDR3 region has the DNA TGTGCCAGCAGCCAAGAATGGGACAGGGTAGGCACTGAAGCTTTCTTT. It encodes CASSQEWDRVGTEAFF.